Listed below are T cell receptor beta chains from one sample, sequenced in a study of vaccination and CD4 T cells after COVID-19. TCRdb itself ran the PCR reads through MiXCR, one entry per CDR3 protein. The sample yields around 16,000 distinct CDR3 sequences, about 40% seen once. These receptors are not linked to any known antigen. The sample was CD4+ T cells from blood, cultured in vitro. All receptors come from a human donor who had recovered from COVID-19. CDR3s include the opening cysteine and the closing phenylalanine or tryptophan. Fields, in order: J gene, V gene, clone size, D gene, CDR3 DNA, CDR3 protein. A D gene is named only where the DNA matches it firmly. Rows give clone size only sometimes, using once, few, many, or a class for an expanded clone.

j_gene: TRBJ1-1
v_gene: TRBV20-1
abundance: few
d_gene: TRBD1
CDR3nt: TGCAGTGCGAGGGACAGCTTAAACACTGAAGCTTTCTTT
CDR3aa: CSARDSLNTEAFF

j_gene: TRBJ2-1
v_gene: TRBV11-1
abundance: -
d_gene: -
CDR3nt: TGTGCCAGCAGCTTAAGGTTCGGCGGAACCTACAATGAGCAGTTCTTC
CDR3aa: CASSLRFGGTYNEQFF

j_gene: TRBJ1-2
v_gene: TRBV7-9
abundance: few
d_gene: TRBD1
CDR3nt: TGTGCCAGCAGTCCGGACAGGGTAGATACCTTC
CDR3aa: CASSPDRVDTF

j_gene: TRBJ1-6
v_gene: TRBV20-1
abundance: -
d_gene: TRBD1
CDR3nt: TGCAGTGCGTTATCGACAGGGCAATCACCCCTCCACTTT
CDR3aa: CSALSTGQSPLHF

j_gene: TRBJ1-5
v_gene: TRBV2
abundance: few
d_gene: -
CDR3nt: TGTGCCAGCAGTGCACAGGGCCAAACTAATCAGCCCCAGCATTTT
CDR3aa: CASSAQGQTNQPQHF

j_gene: TRBJ2-1
v_gene: TRBV6-1
abundance: -
d_gene: -
CDR3nt: TGTGCCAGTCCCCAGTTAGGGGGCAATGAGCAGTTCTTC
CDR3aa: CASPQLGGNEQFF

j_gene: TRBJ2-2
v_gene: TRBV6-1
abundance: -
d_gene: -
CDR3nt: TGTGCCAGCAGTGAAACGGGCAACACCGGGGAGCTGTTTTTT
CDR3aa: CASSETGNTGELFF

j_gene: TRBJ2-5
v_gene: TRBV19
abundance: -
d_gene: TRBD2
CDR3nt: TGTGCCAGTAGTACCTCTAGCGGGAGGGCCGGTGAGACCCAGTACTTC
CDR3aa: CASSTSSGRAGETQYF

j_gene: TRBJ2-7
v_gene: TRBV2
abundance: -
d_gene: -
CDR3nt: TGTGCCAGCGGTACACAGGGAAGGGGCTACGAGCAGTACTTC
CDR3aa: CASGTQGRGYEQYF

j_gene: TRBJ1-6
v_gene: TRBV25-1
abundance: medium-sized
d_gene: -
CDR3nt: TGTGCCAGCAGTGAATCGGGGCTGAGCTCCTATAATTCACCCCTCCACTTT
CDR3aa: CASSESGLSSYNSPLHF

j_gene: TRBJ2-5
v_gene: TRBV27
abundance: few
d_gene: -
CDR3nt: TGTGCCAGCAGTTTATCGTGGGGGCATGGGGAGACCCAGTACTTC
CDR3aa: CASSLSWGHGETQYF

j_gene: TRBJ2-2
v_gene: TRBV7-9
abundance: -
d_gene: -
CDR3nt: TGTGCCAGCAGCGTACAGGTCACCGGGGAGCTGTTTTTT
CDR3aa: CASSVQVTGELFF

j_gene: TRBJ1-5
v_gene: TRBV2
abundance: -
d_gene: -
CDR3nt: TGTGCCAGCAGTGCCCGACAGAATAGCAATCAGCCCCAGCATTTT
CDR3aa: CASSARQNSNQPQHF

j_gene: TRBJ1-5
v_gene: TRBV6-1
abundance: -
d_gene: TRBD1
CDR3nt: TGTGCCAGCAGTCGACAGGGGTTCAATCAGCCCCAGCATTTT
CDR3aa: CASSRQGFNQPQHF

j_gene: TRBJ2-5
v_gene: TRBV7-3
abundance: -
d_gene: TRBD1
CDR3nt: TGTGCCAGCAGCACATTACCGGGACAGCAAGAGACCCAGTACTTC
CDR3aa: CASSTLPGQQETQYF

j_gene: TRBJ1-3
v_gene: TRBV5-1
abundance: -
d_gene: -
CDR3nt: TGCGCCAGCAGCCCCGGGGGGCCTGGAAACACCATATATTTT
CDR3aa: CASSPGGPGNTIYF

j_gene: TRBJ1-5
v_gene: TRBV7-8
abundance: -
d_gene: -
CDR3nt: TGTGCCAGCAGCTTACTATCGCTTGCAAGCAATCAGCCCCAGCATTTT
CDR3aa: CASSLLSLASNQPQHF

j_gene: TRBJ2-7
v_gene: TRBV5-1
abundance: -
d_gene: -
CDR3nt: TGCGCCAGCAGCAGGACCCGGGCCGAGCAGTACTTC
CDR3aa: CASSRTRAEQYF

j_gene: TRBJ2-1
v_gene: TRBV2
abundance: -
d_gene: TRBD2
CDR3nt: TGTGCCAGCAGTGAAACGGCTAGCGGCGAGCAGTTCTTC
CDR3aa: CASSETASGEQFF

j_gene: TRBJ1-2
v_gene: TRBV29-1
abundance: few
d_gene: -
CDR3nt: TGCAGCGCCAGGGACGGTGGCTACACCTTC
CDR3aa: CSARDGGYTF

j_gene: TRBJ2-2
v_gene: TRBV7-3
abundance: -
d_gene: -
CDR3nt: TGTGCCAGCAGCGCCGACTACGCGAACACCGGGGAGCTGTTTTTT
CDR3aa: CASSADYANTGELFF

j_gene: TRBJ2-5
v_gene: TRBV5-6
abundance: -
d_gene: -
CDR3nt: TGTGCCAGCAGCTTGACCGGAAGGGAGACCCAGTACTTC
CDR3aa: CASSLTGRETQYF

j_gene: TRBJ1-1
v_gene: TRBV27
abundance: -
d_gene: -
CDR3nt: TGTGCCAGCAGTCCCAGAGTCTCCGGGCTGAGTATCCGAATCCGCACTGAAGCTTTCTTT
CDR3aa: CASSPRVSGLSIRIRTEAFF

j_gene: TRBJ2-1
v_gene: TRBV2
abundance: -
d_gene: -
CDR3nt: TGTGCCAGCAGTGAGACAGGCTACAATGAGCAGTTCTTC
CDR3aa: CASSETGYNEQFF

j_gene: TRBJ2-2
v_gene: TRBV7-7
abundance: -
d_gene: TRBD2
CDR3nt: TGTGCCAGCAGCCCCTTCGGACTAGCGGGAGGGACTACGAACACCGGGGAGCTGTTTTTT
CDR3aa: CASSPFGLAGGTTNTGELFF